The rows below give T cell receptor beta chains drawn from one sample of a study of cytomegalovirus exposure and HLA in healthy donors. Sequencing was performed with immunoSEQ multiplex PCR; in TCRdb, only in-frame clones are kept and a portion is missing. This sample has some 170,000 clones, with 70% to 80% found just once. Sequencing used PBMCs. These TCRs come from a woman between 40 and 50 years old in good health and CMV-seronegative. Each CDR3 is given with its conserved first and last residue. Fields, in order: V gene, J gene, clone size, CDR3 length, D gene, CDR3 protein, CDR3 DNA. D genes are given only for firm matches. The listing skips clone size in some rows; elsewhere it reads once, few, many or a size class.

v_call: TRBV6-5
j_call: TRBJ1-2
clone_size: .
cdr3_length: 13
d_call: .
cdr3_aa: CASSYSMGGGYTF
cdr3_nt: TGTGCCAGCAGTTACTCGATGGGAGGGGGCTACACCTTC

v_call: TRBV5-1
j_call: TRBJ1-2
clone_size: .
cdr3_length: 12
d_call: TRBD1
cdr3_aa: CASSWDRDLYTF
cdr3_nt: TGCGCCAGCAGCTGGGACAGGGATTTGTACACCTTC

v_call: TRBV27
j_call: TRBJ2-1
clone_size: .
cdr3_length: 15
d_call: .
cdr3_aa: CASSQNPPYLDEQFF
cdr3_nt: TGTGCCAGCAGTCAGAACCCCCCTTACCTAGATGAGCAGTTCTTC

v_call: TRBV6-5
j_call: TRBJ1-1
clone_size: .
cdr3_length: 15
d_call: .
cdr3_aa: CASSCSGGVNTEAFF
cdr3_nt: TGTGCCAGCAGTTGCTCGGGGGGAGTGAACACTGAAGCTTTCTTT

v_call: TRBV30
j_call: TRBJ2-5
clone_size: .
cdr3_length: 13
d_call: .
cdr3_aa: CAWSVLPGETQYF
cdr3_nt: TGTGCCTGGAGTGTACTACCGGGGGAGACCCAGTACTTC

v_call: TRBV2
j_call: TRBJ1-1
clone_size: .
cdr3_length: 15
d_call: .
cdr3_aa: CASSEASAMNTEAFF
cdr3_nt: TGTGCCAGCAGTGAGGCCAGCGCGATGAACACTGAAGCTTTCTTT

v_call: TRBV6-1
j_call: TRBJ1-1
clone_size: .
cdr3_length: 14
d_call: TRBD1
cdr3_aa: CATTLGTANTEAFF
cdr3_nt: TGTGCCACCACGTTGGGGACAGCAAACACTGAAGCTTTCTTT

v_call: TRBV2
j_call: TRBJ1-1
clone_size: .
cdr3_length: 11
d_call: .
cdr3_aa: CKKNAAYEAFF
cdr3_nt: TGCAAGAAGAATGCGGCATACGAAGCTTTCTTT

v_call: TRBV28
j_call: TRBJ1-4
clone_size: .
cdr3_length: 11
d_call: .
cdr3_aa: CATSGGEKLFF
cdr3_nt: TGTGCCACCTCCGGGGGGGAAAAACTGTTTTTT

v_call: TRBV28
j_call: TRBJ1-5
clone_size: .
cdr3_length: 15
d_call: .
cdr3_aa: CASSSMGGAVQPQHF
cdr3_nt: TGTGCCAGCAGTTCCATGGGGGGGGCAGTTCAGCCCCAGCATTTT

v_call: TRBV9
j_call: TRBJ2-1
clone_size: .
cdr3_length: 17
d_call: .
cdr3_aa: CASSVSPGVTRGNEQFF
cdr3_nt: TGTGCCAGCAGCGTGTCCCCCGGGGTCACAAGGGGGAATGAGCAGTTCTTC

v_call: TRBV10-3
j_call: TRBJ2-3
clone_size: .
cdr3_length: 16
d_call: TRBD1
cdr3_aa: CAISATGGGSTDTQYF
cdr3_nt: TGTGCCATCAGTGCTACAGGGGGTGGAAGCACAGATACGCAGTATTTT

v_call: TRBV5-1
j_call: TRBJ2-2
clone_size: .
cdr3_length: 16
d_call: .
cdr3_aa: CASSALSGAGTGELFF
cdr3_nt: TGCGCCAGCAGCGCCCTGTCAGGGGCAGGGACCGGGGAGCTGTTTTTT

v_call: TRBV29-1
j_call: TRBJ1-2
clone_size: .
cdr3_length: 12
d_call: TRBD1
cdr3_aa: CSVEGTVLGYTF
cdr3_nt: TGCAGCGTTGAGGGGACAGTCTTAGGCTACACCTTC

v_call: TRBV25-1
j_call: TRBJ2-2
clone_size: .
cdr3_length: 17
d_call: TRBD2
cdr3_aa: CASSDPTSPANTGELFF
cdr3_nt: TGTGCCAGCAGTGATCCGACTAGCCCCGCGAACACCGGGGAGCTGTTTTTT

v_call: TRBV28
j_call: TRBJ2-7
clone_size: .
cdr3_length: 13
d_call: .
cdr3_aa: CASSPGVAVEQYF
cdr3_nt: TGTGCCAGCAGTCCCGGGGTAGCGGTGGAGCAGTACTTC

v_call: TRBV6-1
j_call: TRBJ2-7
clone_size: once
cdr3_length: 13
d_call: .
cdr3_aa: CASRQLSSYEQYF
cdr3_nt: TGTGCCAGCAGACAATTAAGCTCCTACGAGCAGTACTTC

v_call: TRBV7-6
j_call: TRBJ2-1
clone_size: .
cdr3_length: 13
d_call: .
cdr3_aa: CASSLRGSDEQFF
cdr3_nt: TGTGCCAGCAGCCTCCGCGGGTCGGACGAGCAGTTCTTC

v_call: TRBV5-6
j_call: TRBJ1-2
clone_size: once
cdr3_length: 16
d_call: TRBD1
cdr3_aa: CASSFDRVDIRYGYTF
cdr3_nt: TGTGCCAGCAGCTTTGACAGGGTCGATATTAGATATGGCTACACCTTC

v_call: TRBV30
j_call: TRBJ1-5
clone_size: .
cdr3_length: 16
d_call: TRBD1
cdr3_aa: CAWSLPWDSQSQPQHF
cdr3_nt: TGTGCCTGGAGTCTACCCTGGGACAGCCAAAGCCAGCCCCAGCATTTT

v_call: TRBV10-3
j_call: TRBJ1-1
clone_size: .
cdr3_length: 13
d_call: TRBD1
cdr3_aa: CAISTGTGGEAFF
cdr3_nt: TGTGCCATCAGTACTGGGACAGGGGGTGAAGCTTTCTTT

v_call: TRBV11-3
j_call: TRBJ2-4
clone_size: few
cdr3_length: 15
d_call: .
cdr3_aa: CASSLGKGAKNIQYF
cdr3_nt: TGTGCCAGCAGCTTAGGGAAGGGGGCCAAAAACATTCAGTACTTC

v_call: TRBV27
j_call: TRBJ2-2
clone_size: .
cdr3_length: 16
d_call: TRBD1
cdr3_aa: CASSPHTGGGTGELFF
cdr3_nt: TGTGCCAGCAGTCCCCATACAGGGGGCGGCACCGGGGAGCTGTTTTTT

v_call: TRBV28
j_call: TRBJ1-2
clone_size: few
cdr3_length: 13
d_call: .
cdr3_aa: CATLIGENYGYTF
cdr3_nt: TGTGCCACCCTAATAGGGGAAAACTATGGCTACACCTTC

v_call: TRBV29-1
j_call: TRBJ2-7
clone_size: .
cdr3_length: 13
d_call: .
cdr3_aa: CSVEELTFYEQYF
cdr3_nt: TGCAGCGTTGAAGAACTCACTTTCTACGAGCAGTACTTC

v_call: TRBV28
j_call: TRBJ2-5
clone_size: .
cdr3_length: 15
d_call: TRBD2
cdr3_aa: CASRWTSGNQETQYF
cdr3_nt: TGTGCCAGCAGATGGACTAGCGGGAACCAAGAGACCCAGTACTTC

v_call: TRBV28
j_call: TRBJ1-2
clone_size: .
cdr3_length: 14
d_call: TRBD1
cdr3_aa: CASVQGQGTWGYTF
cdr3_nt: TGTGCCAGCGTTCAGGGACAGGGTACGTGGGGCTACACCTTC

v_call: TRBV9
j_call: TRBJ2-1
clone_size: .
cdr3_length: 14
d_call: .
cdr3_aa: CASSVGDSNNEQFF
cdr3_nt: TGTGCCAGCAGCGTAGGAGACTCTAACAATGAGCAGTTCTTC

v_call: TRBV5-8
j_call: TRBJ1-2
clone_size: .
cdr3_length: 17
d_call: .
cdr3_aa: CASSRSTLPTSSGVYTF
cdr3_nt: TGTGCCAGCAGCCGATCGACCCTTCCGACCTCTTCCGGGGTGTACACCTTC

v_call: TRBV7-9
j_call: TRBJ1-2
clone_size: .
cdr3_length: 15
d_call: .
cdr3_aa: CASSSTGREYYGYTF
cdr3_nt: TGTGCCAGCAGCTCTACAGGTCGGGAGTACTATGGCTACACCTTC

v_call: TRBV28
j_call: TRBJ2-7
clone_size: once
cdr3_length: 14
d_call: .
cdr3_aa: CASTPGSGRYEQYF
cdr3_nt: TGTGCCAGCACCCCCGGCAGCGGACGGTACGAGCAGTACTTC

v_call: TRBV6-5
j_call: TRBJ2-5
clone_size: once
cdr3_length: 15
d_call: TRBD2
cdr3_aa: CASSYKAGGQETQYF
cdr3_nt: TGTGCCAGCAGTTACAAGGCGGGAGGGCAAGAGACCCAGTACTTC

v_call: TRBV6-5
j_call: TRBJ2-6
clone_size: .
cdr3_length: 15
d_call: .
cdr3_aa: CASSPWTTGANVLTF
cdr3_nt: TGTGCCAGCAGCCCGTGGACTACTGGGGCCAACGTCCTGACTTTC

v_call: TRBV28
j_call: TRBJ2-7
clone_size: .
cdr3_length: 13
d_call: TRBD1
cdr3_aa: CASFERGLYEQYF
cdr3_nt: TGTGCCAGCTTTGAGAGGGGGCTATACGAGCAGTACTTC

v_call: TRBV2
j_call: TRBJ2-7
clone_size: .
cdr3_length: 15
d_call: TRBD2
cdr3_aa: CASSPGLAASYEQYF
cdr3_nt: TGTGCCAGCAGCCCAGGACTAGCGGCCTCCTACGAGCAGTACTTC

v_call: TRBV28
j_call: TRBJ1-2
clone_size: .
cdr3_length: 15
d_call: .
cdr3_aa: CASSLIGEDSYGYTF
cdr3_nt: TGTGCCAGCAGTTTGATAGGGGAGGATAGCTATGGCTACACCTTC

v_call: TRBV5-1
j_call: TRBJ2-5
clone_size: .
cdr3_length: 16
d_call: TRBD1
cdr3_aa: CASSLVAGGELETQYF
cdr3_nt: TGCGCCAGCAGCTTGGTCGCAGGGGGCGAATTGGAGACCCAGTACTTC

v_call: TRBV30
j_call: TRBJ2-3
clone_size: .
cdr3_length: 13
d_call: .
cdr3_aa: CAWRLGPTDTQYF
cdr3_nt: TGTGCCTGGAGACTAGGCCCCACAGATACGCAGTATTTT

v_call: TRBV11-3
j_call: TRBJ2-7
clone_size: .
cdr3_length: 12
d_call: .
cdr3_aa: CASSFGSYEQYF
cdr3_nt: TGTGCCAGCAGCTTCGGTAGCTACGAGCAGTACTTC

v_call: TRBV19
j_call: TRBJ1-1
clone_size: .
cdr3_length: 15
d_call: .
cdr3_aa: CASTLVGGSGREAFF
cdr3_nt: TGTGCCAGTACCCTCGTGGGAGGTTCTGGACGTGAAGCTTTCTTT

v_call: TRBV18
j_call: TRBJ1-1
clone_size: .
cdr3_length: 13
d_call: .
cdr3_aa: CASSPGLNTEAFF
cdr3_nt: TGTGCCAGCTCACCGGGCCTGAACACTGAAGCTTTCTTT

v_call: TRBV6-1
j_call: TRBJ2-3
clone_size: .
cdr3_length: 18
d_call: .
cdr3_aa: CASSGGTQGATSTDTQYF
cdr3_nt: TGTGCCAGCAGTGGAGGGACTCAAGGGGCTACTAGCACAGATACGCAGTATTTT

v_call: TRBV5-1
j_call: TRBJ1-1
clone_size: few
cdr3_length: 13
d_call: TRBD1
cdr3_aa: CASSFTGETEAFF
cdr3_nt: TGCGCCAGCAGCTTTACAGGGGAAACTGAAGCTTTCTTT

v_call: TRBV28
j_call: TRBJ2-7
clone_size: .
cdr3_length: 15
d_call: TRBD1
cdr3_aa: CASSSTGTGSSEQYF
cdr3_nt: TGTGCCAGCAGCTCGACCGGGACAGGGTCGAGTGAGCAGTACTTC

v_call: TRBV6-6
j_call: TRBJ1-1
clone_size: .
cdr3_length: 13
d_call: .
cdr3_aa: CASSYPGGTEAFF
cdr3_nt: TGTGCCAGCAGTTACCCCGGGGGGACTGAAGCTTTCTTT

v_call: TRBV27
j_call: TRBJ1-3
clone_size: few
cdr3_length: 15
d_call: TRBD1
cdr3_aa: CASSLTSRQGDTIYF
cdr3_nt: TGTGCCAGCAGTTTAACGTCCCGACAGGGAGACACCATATATTTT

v_call: TRBV30
j_call: TRBJ2-7
clone_size: few
cdr3_length: 12
d_call: TRBD2
cdr3_aa: CAWSVWGGRQYF
cdr3_nt: TGTGCCTGGAGTGTCTGGGGGGGAAGGCAGTACTTC

v_call: TRBV19
j_call: TRBJ1-1
clone_size: .
cdr3_length: 16
d_call: .
cdr3_aa: CASSPVIGQMNTEAFF
cdr3_nt: TGTGCCAGTAGTCCCGTGATAGGACAGATGAACACTGAAGCTTTCTTT

v_call: TRBV28
j_call: TRBJ2-7
clone_size: .
cdr3_length: 16
d_call: .
cdr3_aa: CASSRGGGTASYEQYF
cdr3_nt: TGTGCCAGCAGTCGGGGTGGGGGCACAGCTTCCTACGAGCAGTACTTC

v_call: TRBV30
j_call: TRBJ2-3
clone_size: .
cdr3_length: 15
d_call: TRBD2
cdr3_aa: CAPPEPGLAEDTQYF
cdr3_nt: TGTGCCCCCCCTGAGCCGGGACTAGCTGAAGATACGCAGTATTTT

v_call: TRBV28
j_call: TRBJ2-7
clone_size: .
cdr3_length: 15
d_call: TRBD1
cdr3_aa: CASSLGGQGKYEQYF
cdr3_nt: TGTGCCAGCAGTTTAGGAGGACAGGGTAAATACGAGCAGTACTTC

v_call: TRBV5-1
j_call: TRBJ2-5
clone_size: .
cdr3_length: 15
d_call: .
cdr3_aa: CASSLGIVGAETQYF
cdr3_nt: TGCGCCAGCAGCTTGGGGATTGTGGGGGCGGAGACCCAGTACTTC

v_call: TRBV28
j_call: TRBJ2-5
clone_size: .
cdr3_length: 10
d_call: .
cdr3_aa: CASAAETQYF
cdr3_nt: TGTGCCAGCGCGGCGGAGACCCAGTACTTC

v_call: TRBV14
j_call: TRBJ2-7
clone_size: .
cdr3_length: 14
d_call: .
cdr3_aa: CASRSSTSSYEQYF
cdr3_nt: TGTGCCAGCCGGAGCTCCACGAGCTCCTACGAGCAGTACTTC

v_call: TRBV5-4
j_call: TRBJ2-1
clone_size: .
cdr3_length: 16
d_call: TRBD2
cdr3_aa: CASSPAASGRAGEQFF
cdr3_nt: TGTGCCAGCAGCCCGGCGGCTAGCGGGAGGGCCGGGGAGCAGTTCTTC

v_call: TRBV6-6
j_call: TRBJ2-7
clone_size: .
cdr3_length: 15
d_call: TRBD1
cdr3_aa: CASSRPGQGSYEQYF
cdr3_nt: TGTGCCAGCAGTCGCCCGGGACAGGGTTCCTACGAGCAGTACTTC

v_call: TRBV6-5
j_call: TRBJ2-2
clone_size: .
cdr3_length: 13
d_call: .
cdr3_aa: CASSYPGTGELFF
cdr3_nt: TGTGCCAGCAGTTACCCGGGCACCGGGGAGCTGTTTTTT

v_call: TRBV7-2
j_call: TRBJ1-1
clone_size: once
cdr3_length: 13
d_call: TRBD1
cdr3_aa: CASSRGQGTEAFF
cdr3_nt: TGTGCCAGCAGCCGTGGACAGGGGACTGAAGCTTTCTTT

v_call: TRBV27
j_call: TRBJ1-5
clone_size: once
cdr3_length: 16
d_call: TRBD1
cdr3_aa: CASSPMTGGRNQPQHF
cdr3_nt: TGTGCCAGCAGTCCAATGACAGGGGGCCGCAATCAGCCCCAGCATTTT

v_call: TRBV7-7
j_call: TRBJ2-1
clone_size: .
cdr3_length: 15
d_call: TRBD2
cdr3_aa: CASSQGLAGHNEQFF
cdr3_nt: TGTGCTAGCAGCCAGGGACTAGCGGGCCACAATGAGCAGTTCTTC